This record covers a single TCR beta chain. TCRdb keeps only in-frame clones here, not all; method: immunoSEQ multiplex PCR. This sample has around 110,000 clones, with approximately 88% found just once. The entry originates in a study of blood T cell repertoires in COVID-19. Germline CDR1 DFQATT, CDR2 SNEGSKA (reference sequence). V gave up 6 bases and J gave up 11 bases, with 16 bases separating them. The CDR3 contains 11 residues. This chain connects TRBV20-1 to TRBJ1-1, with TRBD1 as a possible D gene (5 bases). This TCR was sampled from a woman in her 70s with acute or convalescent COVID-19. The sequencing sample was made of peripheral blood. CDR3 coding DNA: TGCAGTGCCAGCAAGGGGCGGGAGGCTTTCTTT. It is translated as CSASKGREAFF.